A single sample gave rise to the 5 T cell receptor beta chains below, sequenced in a study of blood T cell repertoires in COVID-19. The repertoire was sequenced with immunoSEQ multiplex PCR; TCRdb's copy has only in-frame clones and lacks some. The table has 200,000 to 250,000 clones, 84% seen once. The sequenced material came from PBMCs or T cells enriched from blood (not recorded which). Receptors originate from a man aged 55 to 70 who had recovered from COVID-19.

The CDR3 sequence is CASSAGGDQPQHF. The CDR3 region has the DNA TGTGCCAGCAGCGCAGGGGGTGATCAGCCCCAGCATTTT. This chain uses TRBV9 with TRBJ1-5; the match to TRBD1 covers 7 bases. With V trimmed by 3 bases and J by 5 bases, 2 bases remained unmatched. Looked up from germline, CDR1 is SGDLS and CDR2 is YYNGEE. This CDR3 comprises 13 residues.

This clone was counted a single time. The rearrangement uses TRBV5-1 and TRBJ1-6; 11 nucleotides match TRBD1. Trimming at V came to 1 base and at J to 9 bases, leaving 6 bases not matched to a gene. In germline, CDR1 is SGHRS, CDR2 YFSETQ. CDR3 size: 16 residues. CDR3 in amino acids: CASSLHGQGASSPLHF. For the CDR3, the DNA is TGCGCCAGCAGCTTGCATGGACAGGGGGCAAGTTCACCCCTCCACTTT. The variable domain in full, completed from reference TRBV5-1 and TRBJ1-6, reads KAGVTQTPRYLIKTRGQQVTLSCSPISGHRSVSWYQQTPGQGLQFLFEYFSETQRNKGNFPGRFSGRQFSNSRSEMNVSTLELGDSALYLCASSLHGQGASSPLHFGNGTRLTVT.

This clone appeared once. This chain links TRBV5-6 with TRBJ2-3; tentatively, D is TRBD2 (7 bases). Looked up from germline, CDR1 is SGHDT and CDR2 is YYEEEE. V was shortened by 1 base and J by 4 bases, with 13 bases between the two germline ends. The CDR3 length is 15 residues. The CDR3 bases are TGTGCCAGCAGCTTGTTGGCGGGGGCGGCAGATACGCAGTATTTT. Translation: CASSLLAGAADTQYF.

This chain links TRBV2 with TRBJ1-1; D remains unclear. The CDR3 is 14 residues long. Germline CDR1 and CDR2: SNHLY and FYNNEI. V shed 2 bases and J shed 2 bases, with 9 bases lying between them. CDR3 nucleotides: TGTGCCAGCAGTGAAAGTCGGGGAAACACTGAAGCTTTCTTT. It yields the protein CASSESRGNTEAFF.

With respect to this clone: Other DNA sequences of this sample code for an identical CDR3. This sequence joins TRBV5-1 and TRBJ1-5, with D possibly TRBD1 on 5 matching bases. Germline loops: CDR1 SGHRS, CDR2 YFSETQ. Trimming removed 0 bases at V and 0 bases at J, with 7 bases between. This CDR3 spans 15 amino acids. CDR3 in amino acids: CASSLAGVSNQPQHF. DNA of the CDR3: TGCGCCAGCAGCTTGGCGGGGGTTAGCAATCAGCCCCAGCATTTT.